Listed below are T cell receptor beta chains from one sample, sequenced in a study of T cell responses to AZD1222 COVID-19 vaccine. The protocol was immunoSEQ multiplex PCR, while the TCRdb copy is restricted to in-frame clones and leaves out a portion. Counted here are 50,000 to 75,000 clones, 89% occurring once; the ten biggest clones make up 5% to 6.5%. Material: peripheral blood, obtained 28 days after the second AZD1222 dose. The origin of the receptors is an adult who received the AZD1222 COVID-19 vaccine. The conserved cysteine and the conserved F or W are not part of the CDR3 here. Fields, in order: J gene, V gene, CDR3 protein.

J: TRBJ2-3; V: TRBV28; CDR3: ASSSGQGRPDTQY
J: TRBJ1-3; V: TRBV5-1; CDR3: ASSLVTWEGGDGNTIY
J: TRBJ1-5; V: TRBV19; CDR3: ASRYRGPFQPQH
J: TRBJ2-7; V: TRBV7-2; CDR3: ASRPHLAGNNEQY
J: TRBJ2-3; V: TRBV7-2; CDR3: ASGGGLDTQY
J: TRBJ2-5; V: TRBV30; CDR3: AWSVGGVGQETQY
J: TRBJ2-2; V: TRBV10-3; CDR3: AISQVGTQGGELF
J: TRBJ2-7; V: TRBV19; CDR3: ASSILAGDSYEQY
J: TRBJ2-7; V: TRBV10-1; CDR3: ASSAGTSGPTRYEQY
J: TRBJ2-5; V: TRBV10-3; CDR3: AISDGETQY
J: TRBJ2-1; V: TRBV25-1; CDR3: ASSEESLGSDNEQF